The clone carrying this T cell receptor (beta chain) was observed a handful of times. This specimen comes from a study of T-cell reconstitution after alpha-beta-depleted transplantation in children. Deletions cut 3 bases from V and 0 bases from J, with 7 bases between. Germline V CDR1 and CDR2: DFQATT, SNEGSKA (reference sequence). The CDR3 length is 13 residues. For TCRbeta, the library was prepared with unique molecular identifiers. Using its own MiXCR run on the PCR reads, TCRdb lists one record per CDR3 protein. The sample shows hundreds of thousands of distinct CDR3 sequences, 30% to 35% of them seen only once.

The chain combines TRBV20-1 with TRBJ2-3; no definite D call. The TCR sequence derives from a human donor who donated a stem cell graft to a child with aplastic anemia. Sequences were derived from PBMCs from the stem cell graft donor, sampled from the stem cell graft. The DNA of the CDR3 is TGCAGTGCTAGCGGTATCAGCACAGATACGCAGTATTTT. This translates into CSASGISTDTQYF.